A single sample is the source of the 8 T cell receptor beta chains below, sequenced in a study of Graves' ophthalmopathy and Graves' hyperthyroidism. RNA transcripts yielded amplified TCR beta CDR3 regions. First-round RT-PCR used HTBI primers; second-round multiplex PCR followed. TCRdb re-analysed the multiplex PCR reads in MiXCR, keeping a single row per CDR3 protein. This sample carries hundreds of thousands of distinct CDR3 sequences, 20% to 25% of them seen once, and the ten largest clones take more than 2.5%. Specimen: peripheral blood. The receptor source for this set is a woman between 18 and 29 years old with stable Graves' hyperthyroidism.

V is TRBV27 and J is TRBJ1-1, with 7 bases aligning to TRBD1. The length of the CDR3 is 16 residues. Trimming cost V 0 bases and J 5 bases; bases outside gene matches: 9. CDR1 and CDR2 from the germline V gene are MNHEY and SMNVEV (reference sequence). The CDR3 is CASSLSLTGVGTEAFF. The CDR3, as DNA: TGTGCCAGCAGTTTATCGCTAACAGGGGTTGGTACTGAAGCTTTCTTT.

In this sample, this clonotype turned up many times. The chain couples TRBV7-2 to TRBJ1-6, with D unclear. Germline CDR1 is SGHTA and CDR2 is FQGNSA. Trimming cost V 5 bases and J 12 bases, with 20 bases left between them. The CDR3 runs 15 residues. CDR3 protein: CASSLFSPFVEPLHF. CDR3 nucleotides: TGTGCCAGCAGCCTTTTTTCGCCCTTCGTCGAACCCCTCCACTTT.

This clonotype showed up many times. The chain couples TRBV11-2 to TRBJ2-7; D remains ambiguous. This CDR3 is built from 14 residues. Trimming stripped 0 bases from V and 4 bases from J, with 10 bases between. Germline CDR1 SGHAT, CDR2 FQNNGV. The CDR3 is CASSLDGSNYEQYF. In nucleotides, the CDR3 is TGTGCCAGCAGCTTAGATGGAAGCAATTACGAGCAGTACTTC.

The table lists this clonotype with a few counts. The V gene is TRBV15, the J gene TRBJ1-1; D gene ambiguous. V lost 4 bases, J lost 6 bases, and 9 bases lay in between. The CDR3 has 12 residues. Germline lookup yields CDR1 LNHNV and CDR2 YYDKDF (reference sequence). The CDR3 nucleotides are TGTGCCACCAGCAAACCGAAGGCTGAAGCTTTCTTT. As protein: CATSKPKAEAFF. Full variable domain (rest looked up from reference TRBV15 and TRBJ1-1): DAMVIQNPRYQVTQFGKPVTLSCSQTLNHNVMYWYQQKSSQAPKLLFHYYDKDFNNEADTPDNFQSRRPNTSFCFLDIRSPGLGDTAMYLCATSKPKAEAFFGQGTRLTVV.

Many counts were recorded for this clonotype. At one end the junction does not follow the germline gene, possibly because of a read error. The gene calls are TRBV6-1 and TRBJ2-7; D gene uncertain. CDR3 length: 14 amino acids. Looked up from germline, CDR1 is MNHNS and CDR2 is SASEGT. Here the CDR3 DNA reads TGTGCCTGCAGTGAATCCGCCATGCCCTACGAGCAGTACTTC. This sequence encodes CACSESAMPYEQYF.

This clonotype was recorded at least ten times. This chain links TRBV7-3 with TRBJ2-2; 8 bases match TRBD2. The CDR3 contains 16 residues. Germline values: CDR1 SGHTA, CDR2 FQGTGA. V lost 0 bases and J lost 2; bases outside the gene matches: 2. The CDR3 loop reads CASSLTGLDNTGELFF. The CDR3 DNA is TGTGCCAGCAGCTTAACGGGACTAGACAACACCGGGGAGCTGTTTTTT.

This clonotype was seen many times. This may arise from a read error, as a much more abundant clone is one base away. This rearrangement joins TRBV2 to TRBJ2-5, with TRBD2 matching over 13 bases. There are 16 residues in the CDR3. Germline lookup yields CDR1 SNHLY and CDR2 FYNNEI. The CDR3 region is CASSLRTSGSGETQCF. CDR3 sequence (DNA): TGTGCCAGCAGTCTTAGGACTAGCGGGAGCGGTGAGACCCAGTGCTTC.

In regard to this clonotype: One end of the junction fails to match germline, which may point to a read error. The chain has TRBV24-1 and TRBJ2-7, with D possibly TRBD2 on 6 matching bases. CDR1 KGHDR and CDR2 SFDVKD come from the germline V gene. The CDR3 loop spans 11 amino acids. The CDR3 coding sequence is TGTGCCACCGGGGACTGGGACGAGCAATACTTC. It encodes CATGDWDEQYF.